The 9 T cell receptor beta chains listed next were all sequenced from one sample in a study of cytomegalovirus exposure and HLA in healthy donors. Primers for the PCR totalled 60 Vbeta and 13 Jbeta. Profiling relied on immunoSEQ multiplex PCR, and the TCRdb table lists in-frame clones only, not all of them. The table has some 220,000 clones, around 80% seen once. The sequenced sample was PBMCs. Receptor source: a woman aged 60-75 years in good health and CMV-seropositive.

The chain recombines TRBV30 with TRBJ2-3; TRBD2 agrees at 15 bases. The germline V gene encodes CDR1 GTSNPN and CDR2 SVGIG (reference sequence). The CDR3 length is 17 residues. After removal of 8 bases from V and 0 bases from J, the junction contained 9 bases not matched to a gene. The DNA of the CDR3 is TGTGCCGGAAAAGGACTAGCGGGAGGGCCGAGCACAGATACGCAGTATTTT. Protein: CAGKGLAGGPSTDTQYF.

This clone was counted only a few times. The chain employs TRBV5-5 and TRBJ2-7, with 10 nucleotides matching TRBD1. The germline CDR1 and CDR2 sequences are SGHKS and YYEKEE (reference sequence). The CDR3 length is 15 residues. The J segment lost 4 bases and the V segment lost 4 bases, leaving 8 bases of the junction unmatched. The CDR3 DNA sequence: TGTGCCAGCAGCCTAAGACAGGGGGCGGGGTACGAGCAGTACTTC. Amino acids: CASSLRQGAGYEQYF.

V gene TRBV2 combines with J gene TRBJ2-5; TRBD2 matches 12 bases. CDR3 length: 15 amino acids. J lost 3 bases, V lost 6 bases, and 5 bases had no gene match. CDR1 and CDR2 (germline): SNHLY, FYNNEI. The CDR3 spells CASSITSGGKETQYF. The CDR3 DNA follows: TGTGCCAGCAGCATTACTAGCGGGGGGAAAGAGACCCAGTACTTC.

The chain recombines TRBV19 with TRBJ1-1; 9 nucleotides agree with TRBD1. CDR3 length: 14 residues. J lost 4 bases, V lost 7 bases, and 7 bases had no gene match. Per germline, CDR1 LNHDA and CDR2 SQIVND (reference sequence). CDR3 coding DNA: TGTGCCAGTACCACGGACAGGGGTGGCACTGAAGCTTTCTTT. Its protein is CASTTDRGGTEAFF.

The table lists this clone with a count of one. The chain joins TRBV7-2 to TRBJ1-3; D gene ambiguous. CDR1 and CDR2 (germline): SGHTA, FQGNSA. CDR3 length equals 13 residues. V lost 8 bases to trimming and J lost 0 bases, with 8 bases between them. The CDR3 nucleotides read TGTGCCAGCGGGCAGCTCTCTGGAAACACCATATATTTT. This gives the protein CASGQLSGNTIYF.

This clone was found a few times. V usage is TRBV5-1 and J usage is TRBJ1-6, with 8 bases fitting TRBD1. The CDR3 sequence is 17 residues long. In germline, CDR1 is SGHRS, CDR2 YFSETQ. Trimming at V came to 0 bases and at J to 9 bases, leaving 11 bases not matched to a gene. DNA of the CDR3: TGCGCCAGCAGCTTGGAATTTAGCGCAGGGGGCACTTCACCCCTCCACTTT. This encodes CASSLEFSAGGTSPLHF.

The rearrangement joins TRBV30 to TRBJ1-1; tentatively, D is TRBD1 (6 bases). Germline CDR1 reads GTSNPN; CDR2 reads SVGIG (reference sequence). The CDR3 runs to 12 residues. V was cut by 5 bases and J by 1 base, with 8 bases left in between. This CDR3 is CAWQGGNTEAFF. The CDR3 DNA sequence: TGTGCCTGGCAAGGGGGGAACACTGAAGCTTTCTTT.

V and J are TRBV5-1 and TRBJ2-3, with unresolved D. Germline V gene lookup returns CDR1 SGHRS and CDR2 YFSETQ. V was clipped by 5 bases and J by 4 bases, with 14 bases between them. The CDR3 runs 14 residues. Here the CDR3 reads CASRYWVSADTQYF. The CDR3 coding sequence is TGCGCCAGCAGGTACTGGGTCAGCGCAGATACGCAGTATTTT.

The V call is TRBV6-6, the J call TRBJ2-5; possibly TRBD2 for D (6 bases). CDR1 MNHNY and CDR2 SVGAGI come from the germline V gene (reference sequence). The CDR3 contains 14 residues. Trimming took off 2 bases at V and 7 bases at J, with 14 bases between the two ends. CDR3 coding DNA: TGTGCCAGCAGTTACGGGGACTGGGCGCGGACCCAGTACTTC. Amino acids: CASSYGDWARTQYF.